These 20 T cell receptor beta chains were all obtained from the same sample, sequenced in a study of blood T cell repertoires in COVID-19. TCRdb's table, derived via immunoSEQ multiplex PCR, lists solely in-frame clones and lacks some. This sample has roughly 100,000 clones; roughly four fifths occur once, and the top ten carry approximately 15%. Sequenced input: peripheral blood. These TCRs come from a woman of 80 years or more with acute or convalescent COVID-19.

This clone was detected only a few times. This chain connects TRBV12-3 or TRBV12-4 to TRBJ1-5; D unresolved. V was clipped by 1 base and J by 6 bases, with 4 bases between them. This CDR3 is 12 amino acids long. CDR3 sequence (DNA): TGTGCCAGCAGTTTAGGCGTTCAGCCCCAGCATTTT. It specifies CASSLGVQPQHF.

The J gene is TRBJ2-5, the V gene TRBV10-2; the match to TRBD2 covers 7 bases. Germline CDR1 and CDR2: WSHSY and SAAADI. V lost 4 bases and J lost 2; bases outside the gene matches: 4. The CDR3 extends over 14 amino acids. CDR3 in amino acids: CASSVGGRQETQYF. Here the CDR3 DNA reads TGCGCCAGCAGTGTAGGCGGGAGACAAGAGACCCAGTACTTC.

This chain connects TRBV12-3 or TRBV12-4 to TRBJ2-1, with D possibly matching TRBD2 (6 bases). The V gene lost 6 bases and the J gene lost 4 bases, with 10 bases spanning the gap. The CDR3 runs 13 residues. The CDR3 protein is CASRTGDYNEQFF. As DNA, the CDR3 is TGTGCCAGCAGAACGGGGGATTACAATGAGCAGTTCTTC.

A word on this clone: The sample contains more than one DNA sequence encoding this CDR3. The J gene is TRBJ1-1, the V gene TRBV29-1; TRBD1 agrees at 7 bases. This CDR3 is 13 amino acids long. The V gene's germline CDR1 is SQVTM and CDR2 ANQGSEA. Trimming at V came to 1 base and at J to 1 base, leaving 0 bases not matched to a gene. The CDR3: CSVEGQGNTEAFF. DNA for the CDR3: TGCAGCGTTGAAGGACAGGGGAACACTGAAGCTTTCTTT. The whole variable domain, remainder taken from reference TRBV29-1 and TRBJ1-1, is SAVISQKPSRDICQRGTSLTIQCQVDSQVTMMFWYRQQPGQSLTLIATANQGSEATYESGFVIDKFPISRPNLTFSTLTVSNMSPEDSSIYLCSVEGQGNTEAFFGQGTRLTVV.

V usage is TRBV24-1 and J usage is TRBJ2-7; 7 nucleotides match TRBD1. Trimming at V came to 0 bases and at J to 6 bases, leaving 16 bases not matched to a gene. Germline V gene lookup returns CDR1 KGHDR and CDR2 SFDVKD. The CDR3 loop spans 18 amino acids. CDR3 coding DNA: TGTGCCACCAGTGATTTGCATCAGGGGGTCCGTAGGGTAACCGAGCAGTACGTC. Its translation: CATSDLHQGVRRVTEQYV.

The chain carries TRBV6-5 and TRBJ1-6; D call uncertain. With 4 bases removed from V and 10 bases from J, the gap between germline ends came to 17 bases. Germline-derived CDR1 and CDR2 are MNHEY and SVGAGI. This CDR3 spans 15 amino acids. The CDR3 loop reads CASSLTEGRGSPLHF. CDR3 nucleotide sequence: TGTGCCAGCAGTTTGACCGAAGGGAGAGGGTCACCCCTCCACTTT.

DNA for the CDR3: TGTGCCAGCAGCCAATCCTCGGGGACTTTCAATGAGCAGTTCTTC. Amino acids: CASSQSSGTFNEQFF. The chain recombines TRBV3-1 (or the pseudogene TRBV3-2) with TRBJ2-1, with a possible D match to TRBD2 (6 bases). V gave up 2 bases and J gave up 6 bases, with 14 bases separating them. The CDR3 consists of 15 residues. From germline, CDR1 is LGHDT and CDR2 YNNKEL (reference sequence).

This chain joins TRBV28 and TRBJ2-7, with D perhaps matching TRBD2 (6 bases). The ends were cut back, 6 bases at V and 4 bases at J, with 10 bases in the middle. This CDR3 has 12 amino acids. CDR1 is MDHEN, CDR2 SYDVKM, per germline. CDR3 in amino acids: CASRGRLYEQYF. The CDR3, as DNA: TGTGCCAGCAGGGGGAGGCTTTACGAGCAGTACTTC.

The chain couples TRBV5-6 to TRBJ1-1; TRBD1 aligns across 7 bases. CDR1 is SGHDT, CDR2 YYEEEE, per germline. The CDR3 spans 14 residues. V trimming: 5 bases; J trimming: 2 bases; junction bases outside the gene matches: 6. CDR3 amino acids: CASRPTGRNTEAFF. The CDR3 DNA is TGTGCCAGCAGACCGACAGGGCGAAACACTGAAGCTTTCTTT.

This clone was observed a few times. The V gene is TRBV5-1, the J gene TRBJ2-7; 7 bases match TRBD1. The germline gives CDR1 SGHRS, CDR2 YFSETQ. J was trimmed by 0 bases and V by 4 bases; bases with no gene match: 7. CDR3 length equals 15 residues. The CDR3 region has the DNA TGCGCCAGCAGCCAGGTTCCAGGGGGCTCCTACGAGCAGTACTTC. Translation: CASSQVPGGSYEQYF. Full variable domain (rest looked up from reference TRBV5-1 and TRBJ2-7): KAGVTQTPRYLIKTRGQQVTLSCSPISGHRSVSWYQQTPGQGLQFLFEYFSETQRNKGNFPGRFSGRQFSNSRSEMNVSTLELGDSALYLCASSQVPGGSYEQYFGPGTRLTVT.

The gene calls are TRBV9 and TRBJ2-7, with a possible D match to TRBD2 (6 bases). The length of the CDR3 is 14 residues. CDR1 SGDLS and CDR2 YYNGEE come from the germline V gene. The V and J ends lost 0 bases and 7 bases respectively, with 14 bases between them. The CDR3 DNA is TGTGCCAGCAGCGTAGGGACTACCTCGGGGGAGCAGTACTTC. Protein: CASSVGTTSGEQYF.

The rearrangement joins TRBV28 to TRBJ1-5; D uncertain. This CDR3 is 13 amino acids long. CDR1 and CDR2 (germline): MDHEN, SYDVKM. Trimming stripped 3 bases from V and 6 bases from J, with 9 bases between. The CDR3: CASSLDGGQPQHF. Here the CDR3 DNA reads TGTGCCAGCAGTTTGGATGGAGGTCAGCCCCAGCATTTT.

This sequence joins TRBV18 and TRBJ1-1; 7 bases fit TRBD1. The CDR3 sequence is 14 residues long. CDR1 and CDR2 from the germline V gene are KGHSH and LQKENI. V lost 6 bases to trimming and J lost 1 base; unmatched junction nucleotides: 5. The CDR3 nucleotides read TGTGCCAGCTCCCGACAGGGAGAGAACACTGAAGCTTTCTTT. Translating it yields CASSRQGENTEAFF.

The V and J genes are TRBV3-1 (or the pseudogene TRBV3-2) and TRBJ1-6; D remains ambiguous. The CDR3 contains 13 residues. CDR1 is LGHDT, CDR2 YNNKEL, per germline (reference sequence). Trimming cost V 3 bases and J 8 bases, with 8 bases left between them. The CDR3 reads CASSHPGDSPLHF. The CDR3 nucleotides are TGTGCCAGCAGCCATCCGGGAGATTCACCCCTCCACTTT.

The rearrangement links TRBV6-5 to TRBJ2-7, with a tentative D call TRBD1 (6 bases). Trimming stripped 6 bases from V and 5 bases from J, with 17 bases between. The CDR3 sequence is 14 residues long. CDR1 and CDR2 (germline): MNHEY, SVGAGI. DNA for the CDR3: TGTGCCAGCAGACAGGGTTGGGCCTTAGACGAGCAGTACGTC. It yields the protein CASRQGWALDEQYV.

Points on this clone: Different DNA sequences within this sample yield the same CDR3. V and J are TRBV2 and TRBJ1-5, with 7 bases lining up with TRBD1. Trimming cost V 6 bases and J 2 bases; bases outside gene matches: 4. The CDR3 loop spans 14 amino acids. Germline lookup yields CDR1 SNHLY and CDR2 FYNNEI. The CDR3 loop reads CASSQDRGNQPQHF. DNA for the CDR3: TGTGCCAGCAGCCAAGACAGGGGCAATCAGCCCCAGCATTTT.

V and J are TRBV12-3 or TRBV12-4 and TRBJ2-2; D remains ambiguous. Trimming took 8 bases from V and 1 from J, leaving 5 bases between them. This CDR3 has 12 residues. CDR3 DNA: TGTGCCAGCCAACTGAACACCGGGGAGCTGTTTTTT. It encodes CASQLNTGELFF.

This CDR3 is CASGTGGSEAFF. The CDR3 region has the DNA TGTGCCAGCGGGACAGGGGGATCTGAAGCTTTCTTT. The V call is TRBV27, the J call TRBJ1-1; 11 bases are shared with TRBD1. V trimming: 8 bases; J trimming: 6 bases; junction bases outside the gene matches: 2. Germline lookup yields CDR1 MNHEY and CDR2 SMNVEV (reference sequence). There are 12 residues in the CDR3.

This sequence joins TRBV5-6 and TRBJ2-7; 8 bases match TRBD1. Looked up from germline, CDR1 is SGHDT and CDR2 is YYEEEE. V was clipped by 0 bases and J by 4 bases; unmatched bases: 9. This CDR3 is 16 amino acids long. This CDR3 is CASSLGTTGARYEQYF. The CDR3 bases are TGTGCCAGCAGCTTGGGGACGACAGGGGCAAGGTACGAGCAGTACTTC.

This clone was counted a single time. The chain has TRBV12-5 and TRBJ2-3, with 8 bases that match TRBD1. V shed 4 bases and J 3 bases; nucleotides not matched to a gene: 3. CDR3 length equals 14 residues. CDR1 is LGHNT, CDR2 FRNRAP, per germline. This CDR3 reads CASGYGQGTDTQYF. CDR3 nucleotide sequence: TGTGCTAGTGGTTACGGACAGGGAACAGATACGCAGTATTTT.